The 13 T cell receptor beta chains given below trace back to one sample, sequenced in a study of cytomegalovirus exposure and HLA in healthy donors. The PCR made use of 60 Vbeta and 13 Jbeta primers. Clones were read by immunoSEQ multiplex PCR, and TCRdb kept only the in-frame ones, dropping some. The sample lists over 150,000 clones; around 68% were seen once. The sequenced sample was PBMCs. These receptors were collected from a man in his fifties or sixties in good health and CMV-seronegative.

J is TRBJ1-2 and V is TRBV11-2; maybe TRBD1 (6 bases). In germline, CDR1 is SGHAT, CDR2 FQNNGV. The CDR3 runs 16 residues. Trimming left V 4 bases short and J 3 bases short, with 18 bases between. CDR3 residues: CASSSLKRAGDYGYTF. The CDR3 coding sequence is TGTGCCAGCAGCTCTTTGAAAAGGGCAGGGGACTATGGCTACACCTTC.

The rearrangement joins TRBV5-1 to TRBJ1-4; 8 positions agree with TRBD1. Germline values: CDR1 SGHRS, CDR2 YFSETQ. This CDR3 has 14 residues. V lost 6 bases to trimming and J lost 7 bases; unmatched junction nucleotides: 8. The CDR3 DNA sequence: TGCGCCAGCACCTTTCAGGGGGCTGGTGAAAAACTGTTTTTT. Translation: CASTFQGAGEKLFF.

The V gene is TRBV5-1, the J gene TRBJ2-1; 8 bases are shared with TRBD1. Germline values: CDR1 SGHRS, CDR2 YFSETQ. This CDR3 has 16 amino acids. V shed 4 bases, J shed 3 bases, and the junction held 9 bases outside the gene matches. The CDR3 region has the DNA TGCGCCAGCAGCATACCGGGACAGGCCTACTACAATGAGCAGTTCTTC. It specifies CASSIPGQAYYNEQFF.

The CDR3 region has the DNA TGTGCCAGCAGTGGTTGGGGAGGCGAGCAGTACTTC. It specifies CASSGWGGEQYF. This chain links TRBV6-1 with TRBJ2-7, with TRBD2 as a possible D gene (6 bases). The CDR3 loop spans 12 amino acids. Germline CDR1 MNHNS, CDR2 SASEGT. V was cut by 4 bases and J by 6 bases, with 10 bases left in between.

The J gene is TRBJ2-7, the V gene TRBV11-3; 8 bases line up with TRBD1. The CDR3 consists of 14 residues. Germline trimming cut 5 bases from V and 3 bases from J; bases unmatched to any gene: 6. Germline assignment: CDR1 SGHNT and CDR2 YENEEA. CDR3 bases: TGTGCCAGCAGCCTCGGGACAGGTAACTACGAGCAGTACTTC. Translating gives CASSLGTGNYEQYF.

This clone was counted between two and nine times. The chain carries TRBV2 and TRBJ2-2; 8 nucleotides line up with TRBD2. Germline assignment: CDR1 SNHLY and CDR2 FYNNEI. The length of the CDR3 is 15 residues. The ends lost 3 bases at V and 4 bases at J; junction bases unmatched: 4. CDR3 sequence reads: CASSETGGGTGELFF. The CDR3 DNA sequence: TGTGCCAGCAGTGAGACGGGGGGGGGCACCGGGGAGCTGTTTTTT.

This clone was counted between two and nine times. The chain couples TRBV9 to TRBJ2-3; 12 positions agree with TRBD2. Germline trimming cut 3 bases from V and 8 bases from J; bases unmatched to any gene: 7. This CDR3 contains 15 residues. Germline V gives CDR1 SGDLS, CDR2 YYNGEE. The CDR3 nucleotides read TGTGCCAGCAGCGCCTTACTAGCGGGGGGAAGTACGCAGTATTTT. Translated: CASSALLAGGSTQYF.

The J gene is TRBJ1-2, the V gene TRBV5-6, with TRBD1 matching over 7 bases. CDR3 length equals 14 residues. Germline trimming cut 1 base from V and 6 bases from J; bases unmatched to any gene: 6. Germline CDR1 reads SGHDT; CDR2 reads YYEEEE. The chain's CDR3 is CASSLWQGVDGYTF. The CDR3 bases are TGTGCCAGCAGCTTGTGGCAGGGGGTCGATGGCTACACCTTC.

The chain recombines TRBV5-4 with TRBJ2-7; no clear D. Germline V gene data show CDR1 as SGHNT and CDR2 as YYREEE (reference sequence). V was shortened by 5 bases and J by 6 bases, with 9 bases between the two germline ends. CDR3 length: 11 amino acids. CDR3 nucleotides: TGTGCCAGCAGGATGGGCTCCGAGCAGTACTTC. Encoded protein: CASRMGSEQYF.

The gene calls are TRBV9 and TRBJ2-3; no reliable D call. The CDR3 is made up of 12 amino acids. From germline, CDR1 is SGDLS and CDR2 YYNGEE. Trimming left V 1 base short and J 6 bases short, with 6 bases between. The CDR3: CASSVPGDTQYF. CDR3 nucleotides: TGTGCCAGCAGCGTACCCGGGGATACGCAGTATTTT. Full variable domain (outside the CDR3, taken from reference TRBV9 and TRBJ2-3): DSGVTQTPKHLITATGQRVTLRCSPRSGDLSVYWYQQSLDQGLQFLIQYYNGEERAKGNILERFSAQQFPDLHSELNLSSLELGDSALYFCASSVPGDTQYFGPGTRLTVL.

As regards this clone: The DNA is omitted, as the CDR3 cannot be located on it reliably, and the CDR3 follows TCRdb's listing. The V call is TRBV11-2, the J call TRBJ1-3. The CDR3 is made up of 16 amino acids, end residues included. The germline V gene encodes CDR1 SGHAT and CDR2 FQNNGV. The CDR3 here is CASSLGFGSGGNTIYF.

This clone was seen once. V gene TRBV7-9 combines with J gene TRBJ2-6, with 7 bases identical to TRBD2. Germline V CDR1 and CDR2: SEHNR, FQNEAQ (reference sequence). Trimming at V came to 3 bases and at J to 1 base, leaving 6 bases not matched to a gene. The length of the CDR3 is 17 residues. The CDR3 protein is CASSFFGGTSGANVLTF. CDR3 DNA sequence: TGTGCCAGCAGCTTTTTCGGGGGGACTTCTGGGGCCAACGTCCTGACTTTC.

This clone turned up a few times. This CDR3 is CASSLRVEAFF. CDR3 DNA sequence: TGTGCCAGCAGCCTCCGGGTTGAAGCTTTCTTT. The rearrangement uses TRBV11-2 and TRBJ1-1; the D is unclear. V shed 5 bases and J shed 7 bases, with 8 bases lying between them. CDR3 length equals 11 residues. Germline-derived CDR1 and CDR2 are SGHAT and FQNNGV.